These 21 T cell receptor beta chains share one sample of origin, sequenced in a study of human versus mouse CDR3 diversity and MHC coevolution. The protocol was immunoSEQ multiplex PCR, while the TCRdb copy is restricted to in-frame clones and leaves out a portion. The sample lists 80,000 or so clones, around 93% occurring once. The sequenced material came from naive CD4+ T cells from blood. Indicated subset: CD45RO-negative CD62L-positive naive CD4 T cells. The receptors shown here come from a person aged 25 to 75 in good health.

Note on this clone: Other nucleotide sequences from this sample produce the same CDR3. The chain recombines TRBV6-4 with TRBJ2-1, with TRBD2 matching 7 bases. Germline V gives CDR1 MRHNA, CDR2 SNTAGT. This CDR3 is built from 15 residues. Trimming at V came to 2 bases and at J to 0 bases, leaving 1 base not matched to a gene. CDR3: CASSDTGGSYNEQFF. DNA for the CDR3: TGTGCCAGCAGTGACACGGGGGGCTCCTACAATGAGCAGTTCTTC.

The V gene is TRBV4-3, the J gene TRBJ2-2, with D unclear. V was trimmed by 1 base and J by 3 bases, leaving 9 bases between them. This CDR3 has 15 amino acids. Germline CDR1 and CDR2: LGHNA and YSLEER. The CDR3 loop reads CASSQGRSHTGELFF. DNA of the CDR3: TGCGCCAGCAGCCAAGGGCGTAGCCACACCGGGGAGCTGTTTTTT.

The J gene is TRBJ2-1, the V gene TRBV29-1; maybe TRBD2 (5 bases). The CDR3 sequence is 13 residues long. The germline gives CDR1 SQVTM, CDR2 ANQGSEA. Trimming removed 4 bases from V and 8 bases from J, with 15 bases in between. CDR3 in DNA: TGCAGCGTTGTGAGGAGGCCTCCATATGAGCAGTTCTTC. Protein product: CSVVRRPPYEQFF.

This sequence joins TRBV15 and TRBJ2-3; D call uncertain. The V end lost 0 bases, the J end lost 1 base, and 11 bases lay between the germline ends. Germline lookup yields CDR1 LNHNV and CDR2 YYDKDF (reference sequence). The CDR3 has 16 amino acids. The CDR3 here is CATSRENSIRTDTQYF. CDR3 sequence (DNA): TGTGCCACCAGCAGAGAAAACTCGATACGCACAGATACGCAGTATTTT. Full variable domain (remainder filled in from reference TRBV15 and TRBJ2-3): DAMVIQNPRYQVTQFGKPVTLSCSQTLNHNVMYWYQQKSSQAPKLLFHYYDKDFNNEADTPDNFQSRRPNTSFCFLDIRSPGLGDTAMYLCATSRENSIRTDTQYFGPGTRLTVL.

This chain joins TRBV4-2 and TRBJ2-3; the match to TRBD2 covers 10 bases. J lost 4 bases, V lost 0 bases, and 4 bases had no gene match. This CDR3 is built from 16 residues. CDR1 is LGHNA, CDR2 YNFKEQ, per germline. As DNA, the CDR3 is TGTGCCAGCAGCCAAGAAGCGGGGGGGCCCCCAGATACGCAGTATTTT. Translation: CASSQEAGGPPDTQYF.

The sample holds one count of this clone. The chain recombines TRBV7-3 with TRBJ1-1, with 7 bases matching TRBD1. This CDR3 has 13 amino acids. Germline V CDR1 and CDR2: SGHTA, FQGTGA. V dropped 5 bases and J dropped 8; count of bases not matched to a gene: 8. CDR3 bases: TGTGCCAGCAGCGCGACAGGGCTTATCGAAGCTTTCTTT. Translating gives CASSATGLIEAFF.

CDR3 loop: CASTPWGGGELFF. CDR3 bases: TGTGCCAGCACCCCGTGGGGGGGCGGGGAGCTGTTTTTT. The chain couples TRBV6-5 to TRBJ2-2; TRBD2 agrees at 7 bases. This CDR3 is built from 13 residues. Trimming took 7 bases from V and 7 from J; bases not matched to a gene: 6. Looked up from germline, CDR1 is MNHEY and CDR2 is SVGAGI.

The V call is TRBV7-3, the J call TRBJ2-7, with 7 bases that match TRBD1. V shed 5 bases, J shed 6 bases, and the junction held 7 bases outside the gene matches. The CDR3 runs to 13 residues. Germline loops: CDR1 SGHTA, CDR2 FQGTGA. The CDR3 region has the DNA TGTGCCAGCAGCCTAGGGACAGCCGGCGAGCAGTACTTC. This gives the protein CASSLGTAGEQYF.

This sequence joins TRBV5-1 and TRBJ1-1; D not certain. CDR3 length: 14 residues. V lost 1 base to trimming and J lost 1 base, with 8 bases between them. Germline values: CDR1 SGHRS, CDR2 YFSETQ. The CDR3 nucleotides read TGCGCCAGCAGCTTGAAACAGCCGAACACTGAAGCTTTCTTT. Translated, it gives CASSLKQPNTEAFF. The whole variable domain, remainder taken from reference TRBV5-1 and TRBJ1-1, is KAGVTQTPRYLIKTRGQQVTLSCSPISGHRSVSWYQQTPGQGLQFLFEYFSETQRNKGNFPGRFSGRQFSNSRSEMNVSTLELGDSALYLCASSLKQPNTEAFFGQGTRLTVV.

This sequence joins TRBV18 and TRBJ1-5; 9 bases line up with TRBD1. There are 15 residues in the CDR3. J was trimmed by 7 bases and V by 2 bases; bases with no gene match: 6. The germline V gene has CDR1 KGHSH and CDR2 LQKENI. CDR3 protein: CASSPTTGGGQPQHF. In nucleotides, the CDR3 is TGTGCCAGCTCACCAACAACAGGGGGCGGCCAGCCCCAGCATTTT.

The chain couples TRBV19 to TRBJ2-6, with 8 bases matching TRBD1. CDR1 and CDR2 from the germline V gene are LNHDA and SQIVND (reference sequence). The CDR3 covers 17 residues. With V trimmed by 4 bases and J by 3 bases, 8 bases remained unmatched. The CDR3 spells CASSRTGSRGGANVLTF. The CDR3, as DNA: TGTGCCAGTAGTAGGACAGGGTCTCGGGGTGGGGCCAACGTCCTGACTTTC.

The chain recombines TRBV10-3 with TRBJ1-6; D is uncertain. The ends were cut back, 8 bases at V and 0 bases at J, with 8 bases in the middle. The CDR3 covers 14 residues. CDR1 and CDR2 (germline): ENHRY, SYGVKD. The DNA for the CDR3 is TGTGCCATCCGGTCAAGCTCCTATAATTCACCCCTCCACTTT. Encoded protein: CAIRSSSYNSPLHF.

This chain joins TRBV11-3 and TRBJ2-3, with 9 positions matching TRBD1. CDR1 is SGHNT and CDR2 is YENEEA in the germline V gene. The CDR3 is made up of 13 amino acids. V lost 2 bases to trimming and J lost 10 bases; unmatched junction nucleotides: 4. The CDR3: CASSLRTGEAQYF. The CDR3 DNA sequence: TGTGCCAGCAGCTTACGGACAGGGGAGGCGCAGTATTTT.

Note on this clone: Other DNA variants within this sample encode the same CDR3. V usage is TRBV7-3 and J usage is TRBJ2-1; the D gene is possibly TRBD2 (5 bases). This CDR3 comprises 12 residues. Germline V gene data show CDR1 as SGHTA and CDR2 as FQGTGA. V shed 1 base and J shed 9 bases, with 7 bases lying between them. CDR3 in DNA: TGTGCCAGCAGCTTAAGTCGGGGTGAGCAGTTCTTC. Translating gives CASSLSRGEQFF.

The CDR3 DNA is TGTGCCACTACCCGACTAGCGGGTACGAACACCGGGGAGCTGTTTTTT. This codes for CATTRLAGTNTGELFF. The chain recombines TRBV10-3 with TRBJ2-2; 10 bases line up with TRBD2. CDR1 is ENHRY, CDR2 SYGVKD, per germline. CDR3 length equals 16 residues. Trimming took 10 bases from V and 0 from J; bases not matched to a gene: 8.

The chain joins TRBV25-1 to TRBJ2-7, with 7 nucleotides matching TRBD1. Germline trimming cut 6 bases from V and 5 bases from J; bases unmatched to any gene: 4. Germline CDR1 reads MGHDK; CDR2 reads SYGVNS. CDR3 size: 12 residues. In DNA form, the CDR3 reads TGTGCCAGCAGGCACAGGGGTCACGAGCAGTACTTC. Its translation: CASRHRGHEQYF.

The genes are TRBV18 and TRBJ2-5; 14 bases match TRBD2. The tail of the sequence fits TRBJ2-7 better, so the J call may be wrong. The CDR3 consists of 14 residues. Germline V gives CDR1 KGHSH, CDR2 LQKENI. The CDR3 loop is CASSPGLAGGEQYF. In DNA form, the CDR3 reads TGTGCCAGCTCACCCGGACTAGCGGGAGGCGAGCAGTACTTC.

The genes are TRBV28 and TRBJ1-1, with D possibly TRBD1 on 6 matching bases. The CDR3 consists of 15 residues. Germline V gene sequence: CDR1 MDHEN, CDR2 SYDVKM. Trimming removed 6 bases at V and 6 bases at J, with 20 bases between. The DNA for the CDR3 is TGTGCCAGCAGCTCGGGGGGGGCGCGTGGCGCTGAAGCTTTCTTT. It is translated as CASSSGGARGAEAFF.

The rearrangement uses TRBV9 and TRBJ2-1, with 8 nucleotides matching TRBD2. CDR1 and CDR2 (germline): SGDLS, YYNGEE. This CDR3 contains 16 residues. The trim removed 0 bases at V and 1 base at J, leaving 3 bases unmatched. The CDR3 loop reads CASSVDSGGSYNEQFF. DNA for the CDR3: TGTGCCAGCAGCGTAGACAGCGGGGGATCCTACAATGAGCAGTTCTTC.

The chain combines TRBV23-1 with TRBJ1-2; 8 nucleotides match TRBD1. TRBV23-1 is an open reading frame, and its role is uncertain. Trimming removed 6 bases from V and 7 bases from J; junction bases left unmatched: 7. The CDR3 is 13 residues long. CDR3 loop: CASSPGQGVGYTF. Written as DNA, the CDR3 is TGCGCCAGCAGCCCCGGACAGGGCGTTGGCTACACCTTC.

The chain combines TRBV13 with TRBJ2-5; the match to TRBD2 covers 14 bases. CDR3 size: 16 residues. Trimming at V came to 5 bases and at J to 7 bases, leaving 9 bases not matched to a gene. Germline CDR1 PRHDT, CDR2 FYEKMQ (reference sequence). The CDR3 nucleotides read TGTGCCAGCAGCCCTCGACTAGCGGGGGGGCCGGGGACCCAGTACTTC. Its protein product is CASSPRLAGGPGTQYF. Full variable domain (rest looked up from reference TRBV13 and TRBJ2-5): AAGVIQSPRHLIKEKRETATLKCYPIPRHDTVYWYQQGPGQDPQFLISFYEKMQSDKGSIPDRFSAQQFSDYHSELNMSSLELGDSALYFCASSPRLAGGPGTQYFGPGTRLLVL.